These T cell receptor beta chains were read from a single sample in a study of OX40 agonist ivuxolimab in advanced cancers. Generated by immunoSEQ multiplex PCR, the TCRdb table keeps only in-frame clones and is missing some. The data show about 77,000 clones, around nine tenths seen once. Material: CD4+ or CD8+ T cells sorted from blood, obtained in a trial of the OX40 agonist ivuxolimab. The receptor source for this set is an adult with an advanced solid tumor such as melanoma, head and neck, liver or kidney cancer. Both conserved end residues are part of each CDR3. A D gene is named only where the DNA matches it firmly. Only part of the rows carry a size: once, few, many, or a class if the clone is expanded.

J gene: TRBJ2-5
D gene: .
V gene: TRBV16
clone size: .
CDR3 protein: CASSQGLNQETQYF
CDR3 DNA: TGTGCCAGCAGCCAGGGACTCAACCAAGAGACCCAGTACTTC

J gene: TRBJ2-7
D gene: TRBD2
V gene: TRBV18
clone size: once
CDR3 protein: CASSLTTSGNYEQYF
CDR3 DNA: TGTGCCAGCTCACTTACGACTAGCGGGAACTACGAGCAGTACTTC

J gene: TRBJ1-2
D gene: .
V gene: TRBV11-3
clone size: .
CDR3 protein: CASSYIDSSGYTF
CDR3 DNA: TGTGCCAGCAGCTACATTGACAGTTCTGGCTACACCTTC

J gene: TRBJ2-2
D gene: .
V gene: TRBV19
clone size: .
CDR3 protein: CASSMTGNTGELFF
CDR3 DNA: TGTGCCAGTAGTATGACAGGGAACACCGGGGAGCTGTTTTTT

J gene: TRBJ2-3
D gene: .
V gene: TRBV6-5
clone size: once
CDR3 protein: CASSPRWLAIDTQYF
CDR3 DNA: TGTGCCAGCAGCCCCCGTTGGCTAGCGATAGATACGCAGTATTTT

J gene: TRBJ2-7
D gene: .
V gene: TRBV29-1
clone size: .
CDR3 protein: CSETSGFSYEQYF
CDR3 DNA: TGCAGCGAAACTTCGGGGTTCTCCTACGAGCAGTACTTC

J gene: TRBJ2-5
D gene: TRBD2
V gene: TRBV5-5
clone size: .
CDR3 protein: CASSLGGSTPETQYF
CDR3 DNA: TGTGCCAGCAGCTTGGGCGGGAGCACCCCGGAGACCCAGTACTTC

J gene: TRBJ2-7
D gene: TRBD1
V gene: TRBV18
clone size: .
CDR3 protein: CASSPGKTGGNEQYF
CDR3 DNA: TGTGCCAGCTCTCCAGGGAAGACAGGGGGCAACGAGCAGTACTTC

J gene: TRBJ2-7
D gene: TRBD2
V gene: TRBV4-1
clone size: .
CDR3 protein: CASSQGLAGAYEQYF
CDR3 DNA: TGCGCCAGCAGCCAAGGACTAGCGGGCGCCTACGAGCAGTACTTC

J gene: TRBJ2-1
D gene: .
V gene: TRBV19
clone size: .
CDR3 protein: CASSTRDANEQFF
CDR3 DNA: TGTGCCAGTAGTACGAGGGACGCCAATGAGCAGTTCTTC

J gene: TRBJ2-2
D gene: .
V gene: TRBV6-5
clone size: few
CDR3 protein: CASRRQGGTGELFF
CDR3 DNA: TGTGCCAGCAGAAGACAGGGAGGTACCGGGGAGCTGTTTTTT

J gene: TRBJ2-5
D gene: TRBD2
V gene: TRBV7-2
clone size: .
CDR3 protein: CASSSQSGREETQYF
CDR3 DNA: TGTGCCAGCAGCAGCCAAAGCGGGAGGGAGGAGACCCAGTACTTC

J gene: TRBJ2-7
D gene: .
V gene: TRBV9
clone size: .
CDR3 protein: CASIGRGEQYF
CDR3 DNA: TGTGCCAGCATTGGTCGGGGCGAGCAGTACTTC

J gene: TRBJ2-7
D gene: TRBD2
V gene: TRBV7-8
clone size: .
CDR3 protein: CASIEGVAGVREQYF
CDR3 DNA: TGTGCCAGCATCGAAGGGGTAGCGGGAGTTAGGGAGCAGTACTTC

J gene: TRBJ2-7
D gene: .
V gene: TRBV30
clone size: .
CDR3 protein: CAWGIYEQYF
CDR3 DNA: TGTGCGTGGGGGATCTACGAGCAGTACTTC

J gene: TRBJ2-3
D gene: .
V gene: TRBV7-9
clone size: .
CDR3 protein: CASSYLYSAGSTDTQYF
CDR3 DNA: TGTGCCAGCAGCTACCTTTATTCGGCAGGAAGCACAGATACGCAGTATTTT

J gene: TRBJ1-5
D gene: .
V gene: TRBV19
clone size: .
CDR3 protein: CASSISSNQPQHF
CDR3 DNA: TGTGCCAGTAGTATTTCAAGCAATCAGCCCCAGCATTTT

J gene: TRBJ2-2
D gene: .
V gene: TRBV6-6
clone size: .
CDR3 protein: CASLLWTLSNTGELFF
CDR3 DNA: TGTGCCAGTCTCCTCTGGACTCTCTCGAACACCGGGGAGCTGTTTTTT

J gene: TRBJ1-2
D gene: .
V gene: TRBV7-2
clone size: once
CDR3 protein: CASSLQGNYGYTF
CDR3 DNA: TGTGCCAGCAGCTTACAGGGAAACTATGGCTACACCTTC

J gene: TRBJ2-7
D gene: TRBD1
V gene: TRBV28
clone size: .
CDR3 protein: CASSTTGDEQYF
CDR3 DNA: TGTGCCAGCAGCACTACAGGGGACGAGCAGTACTTC

J gene: TRBJ1-1
D gene: TRBD1
V gene: TRBV7-6
clone size: .
CDR3 protein: CASSLEGGSVRTEAFF
CDR3 DNA: TGTGCCAGCAGCTTAGAAGGGGGCTCTGTGCGAACTGAAGCTTTCTTT

J gene: TRBJ2-3
D gene: TRBD1
V gene: TRBV29-1
clone size: once
CDR3 protein: CSVRGPGTDTQYF
CDR3 DNA: TGCAGCGTCAGGGGGCCGGGCACAGATACGCAGTATTTT

J gene: TRBJ2-5
D gene: .
V gene: TRBV2
clone size: .
CDR3 protein: CASGGLVEEQYF
CDR3 DNA: TGTGCCAGCGGGGGGCTGGTGGAGGAGCAGTACTTC

J gene: TRBJ1-2
D gene: .
V gene: TRBV10-3
clone size: .
CDR3 protein: CAISESIGFNYGYTF
CDR3 DNA: TGTGCCATCAGTGAGTCGATAGGGTTTAACTATGGCTACACCTTC

J gene: TRBJ2-2
D gene: TRBD1
V gene: TRBV27
clone size: few
CDR3 protein: CASSPYGDRAGELFF
CDR3 DNA: TGTGCCAGCAGTCCCTATGGCGACAGGGCCGGGGAGCTGTTTTTT

J gene: TRBJ2-3
D gene: .
V gene: TRBV21-1
clone size: .
CDR3 protein: CASTWDSLTKMGDTQYF
CDR3 DNA: TGTGCCAGCACATGGGACAGTTTAACGAAGATGGGAGATACGCAGTATTTT

J gene: TRBJ1-4
D gene: TRBD1
V gene: TRBV28
clone size: .
CDR3 protein: CASSQDRAREKLFF
CDR3 DNA: TGTGCCAGCAGTCAGGACAGGGCTCGGGAAAAACTGTTTTTT

J gene: TRBJ2-3
D gene: .
V gene: TRBV7-3
clone size: .
CDR3 protein: CASSLGGHSTDTQYF
CDR3 DNA: TGTGCCAGCAGCTTAGGGGGACACTCCACAGATACGCAGTATTTT

J gene: TRBJ2-5
D gene: TRBD2
V gene: TRBV19
clone size: .
CDR3 protein: CASSIPPSGRFETQYF
CDR3 DNA: TGTGCCAGTAGTATCCCCCCTAGCGGGAGGTTTGAGACCCAGTACTTC